What follows is one TCR beta chain and its context. Its antigen is currently unknown. These data originate in a study of cytomegalovirus exposure and HLA in healthy donors. Study conclusions and caveats: Common viral pathogens seemed, in a later analysis, to connect with several of the most significant clusters. Evidence from a later analysis indicated that most CMV-associated TCR beta chains looked HLA-restricted.

V lost 5 bases and J lost 0, with 10 bases in between. The CDR3 has 14 residues. Germline V CDR1 and CDR2: MNHEY, SMNVEV (reference sequence). This PCR relied on a set of 60 Vbeta primers and 13 Jbeta primers. How the authors handled the data: A later analysis tallied 87 million or so unique TCR beta chains, approximately 10 million of them shared. Measured with immunoSEQ multiplex PCR; TCRdb has only the in-frame clones, and not every one. That table furnishes V, J and clone size, whereas the DNA furnished D and trimming. The sample has some 200,000 clones; around 85% are singletons. The sequencing input was PBMCs. The chain recombines TRBV27 with TRBJ1-1; D possibly corresponds to TRBD1 (5 bases). The sequence was collected from a girl aged 2 to 9 in good health and CMV-seronegative. For the CDR3, the DNA is TGTGCCAGCAGTATGGCACAGGTGAACACTGAAGCTTTCTTT. Its translation is CASSMAQVNTEAFF.